Sequencing of this T cell receptor beta chain was carried out in a study of shared clonotypes between healthy human individuals. Sequenced by immunoSEQ multiplex PCR; TCRdb stores in-frame clones only, minus some. The sample holds around 600,000 clones, roughly 98% seen once. The naive CD8 fraction comprised CD45RO-negative cells positively selected for CCR7 and excluded terminally differentiated effector memory CD45RA+ cells. This CDR3 region has 17 residues. Per germline, CDR1 SGHNT and CDR2 YYREEE (reference sequence). The trim removed 3 bases at V and 4 bases at J, leaving 14 bases unmatched. Sequenced material: naive CD8+ T cells sorted from blood. The source is a man younger than 45 in good health. This chain connects TRBV5-4 to TRBJ2-7; 9 bases line up with TRBD1. The CDR3 loop is CASSYNSGQGNLYEQYF. Written as DNA, the CDR3 is TGTGCCAGCAGCTACAATTCGGGACAGGGCAATTTATACGAGCAGTACTTC.